Listed below are T cell receptor beta chains from one sample, sequenced in a study of blood T cell repertoires in COVID-19. Some clones are missing from TCRdb's copy, which holds only in-frame ones; the method was immunoSEQ multiplex PCR. The table shows 180,000 or so clones, with approximately 85% occurring only once. The sample comprised PBMCs or T cells enriched from blood (not recorded which). These receptors originate from a man in his forties who had recovered from COVID-19. The CDR3 runs from the conserved cysteine through the conserved F or W.

TRBJ1-3 TRBV29-1 CSVEDPTDPSGNTIYF
TRBJ2-7 TRBV27 CASSINRNYEQYF
TRBJ2-1 TRBV5-1 CASSLTTGWRNEQFF
TRBJ1-3 TRBV28 CASSLRITSGNTIYF
TRBJ2-5 TRBV9 CASSAHEAGGETQYF
TRBJ2-2 TRBV2 CASSGLAGLAGELFF
TRBJ1-3 TRBV18 CASSLGASGNTIYF
TRBJ2-3 TRBV10-2 CATRLAATDTQYF
TRBJ1-2 TRBV7-2 CASSLADTGTPNYGYTF
TRBJ1-2 TRBV9 CASSTTGNTNYGYTF
TRBJ1-5 TRBV28 CASSLLGSWDQPQHF
TRBJ2-3 TRBV5-1 CASSRERADTQYF
TRBJ1-2 TRBV19 CASSIGTAYVYGYTF
TRBJ1-1 TRBV4-1 CASSQVGTLNTEAFF
TRBJ1-6 TRBV27 CASSRGQKNSPLHF
TRBJ1-4 TRBV3-1/TRBV3-2 CASSQDRQGGGEKLFF
TRBJ2-2 TRBV7-6 CALRLPVTGELFF
TRBJ2-1 TRBV6-1 CASSDSGRLYNEQFF
TRBJ2-2 TRBV3-1/TRBV3-2 CASSPATSGVAGELFF
TRBJ1-4 TRBV18 CASSPITSGGYNEKLFF
TRBJ1-6 TRBV2 CASSERQAHGGSPLHF
TRBJ1-3 TRBV13 CATSTGVDDSSGNTIYF
TRBJ1-5 TRBV6-1 CASSEAFGSNQPQHF
TRBJ2-3 TRBV5-4 CASSFPGGTDTQYF
TRBJ1-1 TRBV28 CASSENYSEAFF
TRBJ1-1 TRBV6-5 CASSLDRGSTEAFF
TRBJ1-3 TRBV7-2 CASSQGPGNTIYF
TRBJ2-7 TRBV5-1 CASSLEGAGMSYEQYF
TRBJ1-3 TRBV7-2 CASSFQGVAFGNTIYF
TRBJ2-2 TRBV6-1 CASSEQAGVKTGELFF
TRBJ1-6 TRBV11-2 CASSLGGTGKSSLHF
TRBJ1-2 TRBV9 CASSDRQDYGYTF
TRBJ2-7 TRBV10-3 CAIRSDSSNYEQYF
TRBJ2-2 TRBV18 CASSPRLAGVNTGELFF
TRBJ1-3 TRBV5-1 CASSREISGNTIYF
TRBJ2-7 TRBV3-1/TRBV3-2 CASSQGPAGDYEQYF
TRBJ1-5 TRBV28 CASNVGEPQHF
TRBJ1-6 TRBV19 CASSTGQGGPLHF
TRBJ1-5 TRBV12-5 CASGLFPSQGRGQPQHF
TRBJ1-3 TRBV5-1 CASSPEPQTGLYF
TRBJ1-4 TRBV29-1 CSVPNRGLGEKLFF
TRBJ1-1 TRBV5-5 CASSSGGGDTEAFF
TRBJ1-2 TRBV30 CAWSIGSYGYTF
TRBJ2-2 TRBV2 CASMRDRGYSAWTGELFF
TRBJ1-6 TRBV12-3/TRBV12-4 CATKGANSPLHF
TRBJ2-1 TRBV5-1 CASRSGQGINNEQFF
TRBJ1-2 TRBV29-1 CSVKSTMVGRYGYTF
TRBJ1-6 TRBV9 CASSVRGEGSPLHF
TRBJ2-1 TRBV7-8 CASSLGPQGYNEQFF
TRBJ2-2 TRBV7-9 CASSLANGGVISNTGELFF
TRBJ1-5 TRBV30 CAWSEGAGQPQHF